Given below is one T cell receptor (beta chain) in context. The target antigen is unknown. The data were obtained in a study of T cell repertoires in cytomegalovirus infection. CDR1 and CDR2 from the germline V gene are SGHVS and FNYEAQ. Trimming left V 0 bases short and J 8 bases short, with 16 bases between. The CDR3 length is 16 residues. TCRdb analysed the reads with MiXCR anew, one entry per CDR3 protein. Among under 500,000 distinct CDR3 sequences, 42% were seen once, and the ten largest hold around 44%. The sample in question was cultured PBMCs, obtained from culture after CMV antigen stimulation. This sequence was found in a human donor in good health (CMV status not recorded). Some clones in this sample may be carry-over from other donors' samples. The chain recombines TRBV7-6 with TRBJ1-4; D remains unclear. The CDR3 sequence: CASSLARDGWREKLFF. As DNA, the CDR3 is TGTGCCAGCAGCTTAGCCAGAGACGGATGGCGGGAAAAACTGTTTTTT. The full variable domain, in which reference TRBV7-6 and TRBJ1-4 provide the parts outside the CDR3, is GAGVSQSPRYKVTKRGQDVALRCDPISGHVSLYWYRQALGQGPEFLTYFNYEAQQDKSGLPNDRFSAERPEGSISTLTIQRTEQRDSAMYRCASSLARDGWREKLFFGSGTQLSVL.